The rows below give T cell receptor beta chains drawn from one sample of a study of cytomegalovirus exposure and HLA in healthy donors. Sequenced by immunoSEQ multiplex PCR; TCRdb stores in-frame clones only, minus some. Here the sample spans 100,000 to 150,000 clones, 83% being singletons. The specimen sequenced was PBMCs. Every receptor here comes from a girl aged 2-10 years in good health and CMV-seronegative. CDR3s leave out the opening cysteine and the closing phenylalanine or tryptophan.

TRBJ1-1	TRBV27	ASSPPDRYEAF
TRBJ2-2	TRBV5-5	ASSPTGTFSGELF
TRBJ2-7	TRBV11-3	ASSLQGSYEQY
TRBJ1-2	TRBV4-3	ASSQDRARDGYT
TRBJ2-7	TRBV13	ASRGGGGSYEQY
TRBJ2-2	TRBV30	AWRGGQDTGELF
TRBJ2-7	TRBV18	ASSPASGTVEQY
TRBJ1-3	TRBV18	ASSPRDREQGNTIY
TRBJ1-2	TRBV30	AWSQTWRPLNYGYT
TRBJ1-1	TRBV10-2	ASRSAGSMNTEAF
TRBJ1-2	TRBV30	AWSSSGTGVSGYT
TRBJ2-7	TRBV21-1	ASSKGRLAGVKEQY
TRBJ2-1	TRBV7-6	ASTAGGGVRSLNEQF
TRBJ1-2	TRBV9	ASSAEDRGDYGYT
TRBJ2-1	TRBV7-2	ASSRRVGGGGNEQF
TRBJ1-1	TRBV11-2	ASSLATGMNTEAF
TRBJ1-5	TRBV28	ASKLQGRNQPQH
TRBJ2-2	TRBV9	ASRAAGGNTGELF
TRBJ2-7	TRBV10-3	AISESTGYSYEQY
TRBJ1-5	TRBV10-1	ASSPSGSNQPQH
TRBJ2-1	TRBV5-4	ASSLYRGLAGSSYNEQF
TRBJ1-3	TRBV7-2	ASSATQGSGNTIY
TRBJ2-5	TRBV5-6	ASSLYSAGEETQY
TRBJ2-5	TRBV7-6	ASSLGPQETQY
TRBJ2-3	TRBV5-1	ASSRQRTDTQY
TRBJ1-2	TRBV5-6	ASSVEGNYGYT
TRBJ1-1	TRBV30	AWSETMNTEAF
TRBJ2-7	TRBV28	ASTFSYEQY
TRBJ2-1	TRBV7-9	ASSSRTKTYNEQF
TRBJ2-5	TRBV27	ASSPGRPWNPDRETQY
TRBJ2-1	TRBV9	ASSTRGAQYNEQF
TRBJ2-5	TRBV6-5	ASSRSYEETQY
TRBJ2-7	TRBV4-1	ASSQDSGVYEQY
TRBJ2-2	TRBV6-5	ASSSLAGVTGELF
TRBJ1-3	TRBV19	ASSIGTDRSGNTIY
TRBJ2-1	TRBV21-1	ASSKGGLAGINEQF
TRBJ2-2	TRBV5-1	ASRLAWNTGELF
TRBJ1-5	TRBV15	ATSRGLTEPQH
TRBJ1-2	TRBV29-1	SVGQGAANYGYT
TRBJ2-7	TRBV11-1	ASSSPGGEQY
TRBJ2-1	TRBV5-1	ASSLVSETGRF
TRBJ2-7	TRBV11-2	ASSLALGGSTGYDEQY
TRBJ1-1	TRBV6-1	ASRGGITEAF
TRBJ1-2	TRBV30	AWSGGRSYGYT
TRBJ2-3	TRBV18	ASSLGGESADTQY
TRBJ2-1	TRBV18	ASSQTSAYNEQF
TRBJ1-5	TRBV6-5	ASSLGQGNNQPQH
TRBJ2-3	TRBV19	ASSTTVDTDTQY
TRBJ2-1	TRBV5-1	ASSPGTDLYNEQF
TRBJ2-7	TRBV7-3	ASSLTDSYEQY
TRBJ2-2	TRBV27	ASSPRTGGFGELF
TRBJ1-2	TRBV27	ASSPGGGANYGYT
TRBJ2-3	TRBV25-1	ASSPPGQGEPTDTQY
TRBJ2-5	TRBV5-1	ASSPRTDRRAQETQY
TRBJ2-1	TRBV14	ASSRLAGGRPVTNEQF
TRBJ1-2	TRBV6-5	ASSYSGRGGYT
TRBJ2-2	TRBV4-3	ASSPWTGGSTGELF